The present entry profiles one T cell receptor (beta chain) with its context. Methods used by the authors: Reference gene primer amplification gave estimated nucleated cell counts. Using immunoSEQ multiplex PCR, the repertoire was profiled, and TCRdb retains in-frame clones only, with some absent. V and J calls and clone size follow that table, whereas D and trimming were derived from the DNA. Here the sample spans roughly 500,000 clones, 80% to 90% being singletons. These data originate in a study of blood T cell repertoires in COVID-19. Study-wide context: Italy, Spain and the United States were the sources of the convalescent and acute COVID-19 samples. The cDNA or gDNA used as material had been derived from T cells, B-cell-depleted T cells, or PBMCs.

Followed over time, Seattle patients had been enrolled while infection was active. Germline-derived CDR1 and CDR2 are MGHRA and YSYEKL. V was cut by 0 bases and J by 2 bases, with 7 bases left in between. The CDR3 has 14 amino acids. The sequencing sample was made of peripheral blood. The source is a man aged 18 to 29 with COVID-19, enrolled during active disease. J is TRBJ2-5 and V is TRBV4-1; weak D call: TRBD2 (5 bases). Here the CDR3 DNA reads TGCGCCAGCAGCCAAGATTCGGGGCAAGAGACCCAGTACTTC. This codes for CASSQDSGQETQYF.